A selection of T cell receptor beta chains follows, all from one sample in a study of OX40 agonist ivuxolimab in advanced cancers. Assay used: immunoSEQ multiplex PCR; TCRdb lists only in-frame clones, some missing. The sample contains some 100,000 clones, 70% to 85% of which appear only once. Sequencing was performed on CD4+ or CD8+ T cells sorted from blood, taken in a trial of the OX40 agonist ivuxolimab. The source is an adult with an advanced solid tumor such as melanoma, head and neck, liver or kidney cancer. Each CDR3 is given with its conserved first and last residue. D genes are given only for firm matches. Clone size, where shown, is once, few, many, or a class for clones that have expanded.

clone_size	v_call	d_call	j_call	cdr3_nt	cdr3_aa
-	TRBV5-6	-	TRBJ1-1	TGTGCCAGCATCCAAACACAGGGGAACACTGAAGCTTTCTTT	CASIQTQGNTEAFF
few	TRBV11-3	-	TRBJ2-7	TGTGCCAGCTCTAGGACTGCTACCTACGAGCAGTACTTC	CASSRTATYEQYF
-	TRBV27	-	TRBJ1-6	TGTGCCAGCAGTTTATCGGGATTTTCACCCCTCCACTTT	CASSLSGFSPLHF
-	TRBV7-6	-	TRBJ2-7	TGTGCCAGCAGCCCACGTGGAGCCTACGAGCAGTACTTC	CASSPRGAYEQYF
-	TRBV7-2	-	TRBJ2-7	TGTGCCAGCAGCCTAGGAATATCCTACGAGCAGTACTTC	CASSLGISYEQYF
-	TRBV9	-	TRBJ2-1	TGTGCCAGCAGCGTTACCATCGGACTTTACAATGAGCAGTTCTTC	CASSVTIGLYNEQFF
-	TRBV5-1	-	TRBJ1-2	TGCGCCAGCAGCTTGGGGCAGGGAGGCTACACCTTC	CASSLGQGGYTF
-	TRBV29-1	TRBD1	TRBJ2-1	TGCAGCTTCGGGACAGGGGCTCATGAGCAGTTCTTC	CSFGTGAHEQFF
-	TRBV6-1	-	TRBJ2-1	TGTGCCAGCAGTGAAGCGGGGGGAATAGGCTACAATGAGCAGTTCTTC	CASSEAGGIGYNEQFF
-	TRBV5-1	-	TRBJ1-1	TGCGCCAGCAGCGACGGGAACCCGAACACTGAAGCTTTCTTT	CASSDGNPNTEAFF
-	TRBV18	TRBD1	TRBJ1-1	TGTGCCAGCTCACGAACCACAGGGGTGAACACTGAAGCTTTCTTT	CASSRTTGVNTEAFF
-	TRBV27	-	TRBJ1-2	TGTGCCAGCAGTTTATCCTTACAGGTTACTAACTATGGCTACACCTTC	CASSLSLQVTNYGYTF
-	TRBV6-6	-	TRBJ1-1	TGTGCCAGCAGTTACGAGGGAGGGACGTCGGAAGCTTTCTTT	CASSYEGGTSEAFF
-	TRBV6-5	TRBD1	TRBJ1-2	TGTGCCAGCAGTTACGACAGGGGTCCAAACTATGGCTACACCTTC	CASSYDRGPNYGYTF
-	TRBV5-1	-	TRBJ1-2	TGCGCCAGCAGCTTGGTGGACAGACCCACCTTC	CASSLVDRPTF
-	TRBV21-1	-	TRBJ2-7	TGTGCCAGCAGCTCCCGCCCCCGCCTCTACGAGCAGTACTTC	CASSSRPRLYEQYF
few	TRBV27	TRBD1	TRBJ2-6	TGTGCCAGCAGAAGACAATCAGCGGGACAGGGTTCAGGGGCTGGGGCCAACGTCCTGACTTTC	CASRRQSAGQGSGAGANVLTF
-	TRBV2	TRBD1	TRBJ2-7	TGTGCCAGCAGTGAACAGGGGGCCTACGAGCAGTACTTC	CASSEQGAYEQYF
-	TRBV18	-	TRBJ2-3	TGTGCCAGCTCACCACTCGGGCGGGGCGTTACAGATACGCAGTATTTT	CASSPLGRGVTDTQYF
-	TRBV9	-	TRBJ2-3	TGTGCCAGCAGCTCATTAGGAGTTGGGACAGATACGCAGTATTTT	CASSSLGVGTDTQYF
-	TRBV5-8	-	TRBJ2-7	TGTGCCAGCAGCTTGCGGGGGCCCTACGAGCAGTACTTC	CASSLRGPYEQYF
once	TRBV18	TRBD1	TRBJ1-2	TGTGCCAGCTCATTACAGGGGGCCGGCTACACCTTC	CASSLQGAGYTF
-	TRBV6-1	-	TRBJ1-2	TGTGCCAGCAGCTCACCTGGAGGGTACCTCTTC	CASSSPGGYLF
-	TRBV6-5	TRBD2	TRBJ2-2	TGTGCCAGCAGTTACGGGAGGGCCGGGGAGCTGTTTTTT	CASSYGRAGELFF
-	TRBV6-1	-	TRBJ1-3	TGTGCCAGCAGGGACCCCGGGGGGGTCGGAAACACCATATATTTT	CASRDPGGVGNTIYF
-	TRBV6-5	-	TRBJ2-1	TGTGCCAGCAGTTACCGGAGCGGCGGCTACAATGAGCAGTTCTTC	CASSYRSGGYNEQFF
-	TRBV4-3	TRBD1	TRBJ1-5	TGCGCCAGCAGCCATGGGACAGGGGATCAGCCCCAGCATTTT	CASSHGTGDQPQHF
-	TRBV28	TRBD1	TRBJ2-7	TGTGCCAGCACCCCGACAGGGTCTCCCTACGAGCAGTACTTC	CASTPTGSPYEQYF
-	TRBV28	-	TRBJ1-2	TGTGCCAGCAGGGTGACTAACTATGGCTACACCTTC	CASRVTNYGYTF
once	TRBV5-1	TRBD2	TRBJ2-7	TGCGCCAGCAGCCAAGGACTAGCAGTGGCCTACGAGCAGTACTTC	CASSQGLAVAYEQYF
-	TRBV7-2	-	TRBJ1-2	TGTGCCAGCAGCCCATCAAGAGAGTATGGCTACACCTTC	CASSPSREYGYTF
-	TRBV19	-	TRBJ1-5	TGTGCCAGTAGGGCCATTAACCGAGGAGACAATCAGCCCCAGCATTTT	CASRAINRGDNQPQHF
-	TRBV7-2	-	TRBJ2-7	TGTGCCAGCAGCTTAATGGGGGGCGAGCAGTACTTC	CASSLMGGEQYF
-	TRBV18	TRBD2	TRBJ2-1	TGTGCCAGCTCAACCGGACTAGCGGGTGGGAATGAGCAGTTCTTC	CASSTGLAGGNEQFF
few	TRBV7-3	TRBD2	TRBJ2-1	TGTGCCAGCAGCCTCAGCGGGGGCTCCTACAATGAGCAGTTCTTC	CASSLSGGSYNEQFF
-	TRBV6-5	-	TRBJ1-1	TGTGCCAGCACGGCCCGGATGAACACTGAAGCTTTCTTT	CASTARMNTEAFF
-	TRBV20-1	-	TRBJ1-5	TGCAGTGCTGCCCGGGAGCAGCCCCAGCATTTT	CSAAREQPQHF
-	TRBV11-2	TRBD1	TRBJ1-1	TGTGCCAGCAGCCTCCCCGGGACAGGGGGAAAAGCTTTCTTT	CASSLPGTGGKAFF
-	TRBV5-1	-	TRBJ2-1	TGCGCCAGCAGCACAGCTGGCAATGAGCAGTTCTTC	CASSTAGNEQFF
-	TRBV2	TRBD1	TRBJ2-3	TGTGCCAGCAGTGAGTGGGCAGGGGGTAGCACAGATACGCAGTATTTT	CASSEWAGGSTDTQYF
-	TRBV5-1	-	TRBJ2-3	TGCGCCAGCAGCTTGGAGGGGTGGCTGGCCACAGATACGCAGTATTTT	CASSLEGWLATDTQYF
-	TRBV4-1	-	TRBJ2-1	TGCGCCAGCAGCCAAGATCCAGGGTTCGTCGGTGAGCAGTTCTTC	CASSQDPGFVGEQFF
-	TRBV6-1	TRBD1	TRBJ2-3	TGTGCCAGCAGGGGGGACAGGAGCACAGATACGCAGTATTTT	CASRGDRSTDTQYF
-	TRBV4-3	-	TRBJ1-3	TGCGCCAGCAGCCAAGATGCCGCCCCGGGAGGAAACACCATATATTTT	CASSQDAAPGGNTIYF
-	TRBV5-1	-	TRBJ1-1	TGCGCCAGCAGCTTGTTTGGGGGCAGGATGAACACTGAAGCTTTCTTT	CASSLFGGRMNTEAFF